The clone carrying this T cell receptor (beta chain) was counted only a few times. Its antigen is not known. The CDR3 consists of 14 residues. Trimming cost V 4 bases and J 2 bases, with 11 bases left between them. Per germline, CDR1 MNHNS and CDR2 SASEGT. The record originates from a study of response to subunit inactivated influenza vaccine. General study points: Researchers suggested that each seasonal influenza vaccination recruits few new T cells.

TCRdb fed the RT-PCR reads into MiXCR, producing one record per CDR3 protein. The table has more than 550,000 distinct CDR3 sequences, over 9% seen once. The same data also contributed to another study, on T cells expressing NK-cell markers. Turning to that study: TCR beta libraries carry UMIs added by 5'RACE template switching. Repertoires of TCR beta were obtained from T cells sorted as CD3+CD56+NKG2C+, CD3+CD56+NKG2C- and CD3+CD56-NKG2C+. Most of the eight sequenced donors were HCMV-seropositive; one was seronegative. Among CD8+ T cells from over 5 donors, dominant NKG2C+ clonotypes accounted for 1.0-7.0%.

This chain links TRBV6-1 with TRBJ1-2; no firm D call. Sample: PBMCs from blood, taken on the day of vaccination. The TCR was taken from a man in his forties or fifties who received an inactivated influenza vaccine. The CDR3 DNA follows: TGTGCCAGCAGTGCCCCAGGATCCAACTATGGCTACACCTTC. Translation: CASSAPGSNYGYTF.